This T cell receptor beta chain was recovered during a study of blood T cell repertoires in COVID-19. About the research overall: Collection of acute and convalescent COVID-19 samples took place in the United States, Italy and Spain. From T cells, B-cell-depleted T cells, or PBMCs came the material, which was cDNA or gDNA.

Authors' data handling: Estimates of nucleated cell counts were drawn from the amplification of reference gene primers. Some clones are missing from TCRdb's copy, which holds only in-frame ones; the method was immunoSEQ multiplex PCR. V, J and clone size were drawn from that table, and D and trimming were deduced from the DNA. The data contain over 50,000 clones, roughly 81% of them singletons. Trimming left V 5 bases short and J 5 bases short, with 18 bases between. Germline assignment: CDR1 SGHNT and CDR2 YENEEA. This CDR3 is built from 15 residues. The sample was peripheral blood. The chain joins TRBV11-3 to TRBJ2-5, with D possibly being TRBD2 (5 bases). This sequence was found in an older man with acute or convalescent COVID-19. In DNA form, the CDR3 reads TGTGCCAGCAGCCCCGGGCCTAGCATAGGGGAGACCCAGTACTTC. Translated, it gives CASSPGPSIGETQYF.